Listed below are T cell receptor beta chains from one sample, sequenced in a study of T cell repertoires in cytomegalovirus infection. From the reads, TCRdb called clonotypes with MiXCR, one entry per CDR3 protein. This table holds about 340,000 distinct CDR3 sequences, 25% to 30% found once. Antigens of these TCRs are unknown. Sequences were derived from cultured PBMCs, sampled from culture after CMV antigen stimulation. The receptors here all came from a human donor in good health (CMV status not recorded). Some clones in this sample may be carry-over from other donors' samples. Both conserved end residues are part of each CDR3. D genes are given only for firm matches. Rows give clone size only sometimes, using once, few, many, or a class for an expanded clone.

size: .
J: TRBJ2-5
V: TRBV11-1
D: TRBD1
DNA: TGTGCCAGCAGCTTAGCCCCCCCACGAGGGGGCAGGGAGACCCAGTACTTC
CDR3: CASSLAPPRGGRETQYF

size: few
J: TRBJ1-1
V: TRBV10-3
D: TRBD1
DNA: TGTGCCATCAGGCCCACAGGGGAAGGCACTGAAGCTTTCTTT
CDR3: CAIRPTGEGTEAFF

size: .
J: TRBJ1-2
V: TRBV19
D: .
DNA: TGTGCCAGTAGTACAACCCAGGGAGCCTATGGCTACACCTTC
CDR3: CASSTTQGAYGYTF

size: .
J: TRBJ1-1
V: TRBV12-3/TRBV12-4
D: .
DNA: TGTGCCAGCGGCCTTACAGAAAACACTGAAGCTTTCTTT
CDR3: CASGLTENTEAFF

size: many
J: TRBJ1-5
V: TRBV6-1
D: .
DNA: TGTGCCAGCAGAACCGGGTCTGGACATCAGCCCCAGCATTTT
CDR3: CASRTGSGHQPQHF

size: many
J: TRBJ2-7
V: TRBV7-9
D: .
DNA: TGTGCCAGCAGCCCTACAGGATACGAGCAGTACTTC
CDR3: CASSPTGYEQYF

size: many
J: TRBJ2-5
V: TRBV7-6
D: TRBD2
DNA: TGTGCCAGCAGCCCCCGGACTAGCGGGGGGCCAGGGGAGACCCAGTACTTC
CDR3: CASSPRTSGGPGETQYF

size: few
J: TRBJ2-7
V: TRBV5-1
D: TRBD1
DNA: TGCGCCAGCAGGGGTAGAGGGACAGGGGACTACGAGCAGTACTTC
CDR3: CASRGRGTGDYEQYF

size: many
J: TRBJ2-5
V: TRBV19
D: TRBD1
DNA: TGTGCCAGTAGTATCGGGGCAGGGGGTCGGGAGACCCAGTACTTC
CDR3: CASSIGAGGRETQYF

size: few
J: TRBJ1-3
V: TRBV11-2
D: .
DNA: TGTGCCAGCAGCTTAGAGGGCCGGGTCTCTGGAAACACCATATATTTT
CDR3: CASSLEGRVSGNTIYF

size: .
J: TRBJ2-7
V: TRBV24-1
D: .
DNA: TGTGCCACCAGTGATCCCCGACAGGAAAGGTGTCAGGAGCAGTACTTC
CDR3: CATSDPRQERCQEQYF

size: once
J: TRBJ2-1
V: TRBV9
D: TRBD2
DNA: TGTGCCAGCAGCGTAGAAACTAGCGCCGGCGAGCAGTTCTTC
CDR3: CASSVETSAGEQFF

size: few
J: TRBJ2-7
V: TRBV27
D: TRBD1
DNA: TGTGCCAGCAGGAGAGGACAGGGCTCCTACGAGCAGTACTTC
CDR3: CASRRGQGSYEQYF

size: few
J: TRBJ2-7
V: TRBV12-3/TRBV12-4
D: .
DNA: TGTGCCAGCAGTTTAGATGGCGGCTACTACGAGCAGTACTTC
CDR3: CASSLDGGYYEQYF

size: .
J: TRBJ1-5
V: TRBV27
D: .
DNA: TGTGCCAGCAGTTTACGGGGGGGCGGTCAGCCCCAGCATTTT
CDR3: CASSLRGGGQPQHF

size: .
J: TRBJ1-2
V: TRBV5-4
D: .
DNA: TGTGCCAGCAGAACCCGGCGGGGGGATAATAACTATGGCTACACCTTC
CDR3: CASRTRRGDNNYGYTF

size: few
J: TRBJ2-1
V: TRBV7-6
D: .
DNA: TGTGCCAGCAGCTTAGAGTGGGGGGGCCGGGAGCAGTTCTTC
CDR3: CASSLEWGGREQFF

size: few
J: TRBJ1-3
V: TRBV10-3
D: .
DNA: TGTGCCATCAGTGGGGACCGGGAGAAGCGGAACACCATATATTTT
CDR3: CAISGDREKRNTIYF

size: .
J: TRBJ1-2
V: TRBV12-3/TRBV12-4
D: .
DNA: TGTGCCAGCAGTTTAAGGCGGGGTATCAATGGCTACACCTTC
CDR3: CASSLRRGINGYTF

size: .
J: TRBJ1-1
V: TRBV12-3/TRBV12-4
D: TRBD1
DNA: TGTGCCAGCAGTGGATACGGGACAGGGGATCCTGAAGCTTTCTTT
CDR3: CASSGYGTGDPEAFF

size: .
J: TRBJ1-5
V: TRBV4-2
D: .
DNA: TGTGCCAGCAGCCAAGGCATGGGTCAGCCCCAGCATTTT
CDR3: CASSQGMGQPQHF

size: many
J: TRBJ1-1
V: TRBV19
D: .
DNA: TGTGCCAGCATCAAACGGGGCGCATCGAACACTGAAGCTTTCTTT
CDR3: CASIKRGASNTEAFF

size: .
J: TRBJ2-1
V: TRBV4-1
D: .
DNA: TGCGCCAGCAGCTCCCGGACCAAGACCTCCTACAATGAGCAGTTCTTC
CDR3: CASSSRTKTSYNEQFF

size: .
J: TRBJ1-5
V: TRBV6-6
D: .
DNA: TGTGCCAGCAGTGCATATTGGGACATAGATCAGCCCCAGCATTTT
CDR3: CASSAYWDIDQPQHF

size: many
J: TRBJ1-6
V: TRBV9
D: TRBD1
DNA: TGTGCCAGCAGCGTAGTGGCAGGGGGTAATTCACCCCTCCACTTT
CDR3: CASSVVAGGNSPLHF

size: .
J: TRBJ1-1
V: TRBV20-1
D: .
DNA: TGCAGTGCCCCGGTCACGGGGAGCACTGAAGCTTTCTTT
CDR3: CSAPVTGSTEAFF

size: few
J: TRBJ1-2
V: TRBV20-1
D: .
DNA: TGCAGTGCTAGAGACGCACAGAGCTATGGCTACACCTTC
CDR3: CSARDAQSYGYTF

size: few
J: TRBJ1-5
V: TRBV11-2
D: .
DNA: TGTGCCAGCAGCCCAGGGTCGGGTCAGCCCCAGCATTTT
CDR3: CASSPGSGQPQHF

size: many
J: TRBJ1-2
V: TRBV7-8
D: TRBD1
DNA: TGTGCCAGCAGCTTAAGGAGGGGGCGGAGGAATGGCTACACCTTC
CDR3: CASSLRRGRRNGYTF

size: many
J: TRBJ1-6
V: TRBV7-2
D: .
DNA: TGTGCCAGCAGCCTACAGGGACTTAATTCACCCCTCCACTTT
CDR3: CASSLQGLNSPLHF

size: .
J: TRBJ1-1
V: TRBV12-3/TRBV12-4
D: .
DNA: TGTGCCAGCAGTTTAATGGCAGGGGTCACTGAAGCTTTCTTT
CDR3: CASSLMAGVTEAFF

size: .
J: TRBJ2-3
V: TRBV6-1
D: .
DNA: TGTGCCTCCACCCCAGCGGGCACAGATACGCAGTATTTT
CDR3: CASTPAGTDTQYF

size: many
J: TRBJ2-2
V: TRBV5-5
D: TRBD2
DNA: TGTGCCAGCAGCTTGGGTAGCGGGAGGGCCGGGGAGCTGTTTTTT
CDR3: CASSLGSGRAGELFF

size: .
J: TRBJ2-1
V: TRBV12-5
D: .
DNA: TGTGCTAGTGGTTTGGTAGTCCGTGCAGTCTCAAATTCCTACAATGAGCAGTTCTTC
CDR3: CASGLVVRAVSNSYNEQFF

size: .
J: TRBJ1-2
V: TRBV19
D: .
DNA: TGTGCCAGTAGTATCAACCTCAACTATGGCTACACCTTC
CDR3: CASSINLNYGYTF

size: few
J: TRBJ1-1
V: TRBV19
D: .
DNA: TGTGCCAGTACCCGCCGAGGGGCGGACACTGAAGCTTTCTTT
CDR3: CASTRRGADTEAFF

size: .
J: TRBJ2-5
V: TRBV4-1
D: .
DNA: TGCGCCAGCAGCCAAGAAGGGGGGCAAGAGACCCAGTACTTC
CDR3: CASSQEGGQETQYF

size: .
J: TRBJ2-2
V: TRBV5-1
D: .
DNA: TGCGCCAGCAGCGCCGGACTGAACACCGGGGAGCTGTTTTTT
CDR3: CASSAGLNTGELFF

size: few
J: TRBJ2-1
V: TRBV6-1
D: TRBD2
DNA: TGTGCCAGCAGTGAGCGACTAGCGGGGTCCTACAATGAGCAGTTCTTC
CDR3: CASSERLAGSYNEQFF

size: .
J: TRBJ2-5
V: TRBV28
D: .
DNA: TGTGCCAGCAGCGATTATCAAGAGACCCAGTACTTC
CDR3: CASSDYQETQYF

size: many
J: TRBJ2-7
V: TRBV7-2
D: TRBD2
DNA: TGTGCCAGCAGCCGTGGACTAGCGGGTCTCTACGAGCAGTACTTC
CDR3: CASSRGLAGLYEQYF

size: few
J: TRBJ1-5
V: TRBV6-2/TRBV6-3
D: TRBD1
DNA: TGTGCCAGCAGTTACTCGGGACCGACAGGGGGGACTCAGCCCCAGCATTTT
CDR3: CASSYSGPTGGTQPQHF

size: .
J: TRBJ2-2
V: TRBV18
D: .
DNA: TGTGCCAGCTCACCAAGGACCCAAACCGGGGAGCTGTTTTTT
CDR3: CASSPRTQTGELFF

size: many
J: TRBJ2-1
V: TRBV7-2
D: .
DNA: TGTGCCAGCAGACCCTCGAACAATGAGCAGTTCTTC
CDR3: CASRPSNNEQFF

size: few
J: TRBJ1-5
V: TRBV2
D: .
DNA: TGTGCCAGCAGTGAAGGTGCTCAGCCCCAGCATTTT
CDR3: CASSEGAQPQHF

size: many
J: TRBJ2-3
V: TRBV11-2
D: .
DNA: TGTGCCAGCAGCTTAGGCGGGAAGCGCACAGATACGCAGTATTTT
CDR3: CASSLGGKRTDTQYF

size: few
J: TRBJ1-2
V: TRBV29-1
D: .
DNA: TGCAGCGTTGGGGGGGAACAGTACCTGGACTATGGCTACACCTTC
CDR3: CSVGGEQYLDYGYTF

size: .
J: TRBJ1-1
V: TRBV28
D: TRBD1
DNA: TGTGCCAGCAGTTTCTTAGGGACAGGGGGCACTGAAGCTTTCTTT
CDR3: CASSFLGTGGTEAFF

size: .
J: TRBJ2-7
V: TRBV7-3
D: .
DNA: TGTGCCAGCAGCTTATCGGCCCGGGACGAGCAGTACTTC
CDR3: CASSLSARDEQYF

size: few
J: TRBJ1-5
V: TRBV11-2
D: .
DNA: TGTGCCAGCAGCTTAGCTGGGATACCTAATCAGCCCCAGCATTTT
CDR3: CASSLAGIPNQPQHF

size: many
J: TRBJ1-1
V: TRBV10-3
D: .
DNA: TGTGCCATCAGTGAGGGGAGAGGAGAAGAAGCTTTCTTT
CDR3: CAISEGRGEEAFF